This T cell receptor (beta chain) comes out of a study of T-cell memory formation after mild COVID-19. As for the study in general: TCR clustering was largely donor specific. Findings and limits, study-wide: In pre-infection memory, a portion of responding clones appeared, which suggested that cross-reactive memory joined.

This clonotype has just a few counts. Its antigen remains unidentified. 5'RACE with constant-segment primers yielded barcoded, UMI-tagged TCR alpha and TCR beta cDNA libraries. TCRdb reanalysed the 5' RACE reads using MiXCR and keeps one entry per CDR3 protein. The sample carries 75,000 to 95,000 distinct CDR3 sequences, more than 12% recorded once. CDR1 is ENHRY and CDR2 is SYGVKD in the germline V gene. J lost 5 bases, V lost 4 bases, and 4 bases had no gene match. This CDR3 is 13 amino acids long. Sequences were obtained from PBMCs or a T cell subset sorted from them (not recorded which). The chain carries TRBV10-3 and TRBJ1-2, with 7 bases that match TRBD1. This clonotype was sampled from a young man who had mild COVID-19 (a few samples of this study predate the infection). Cell type and time point are not known. The CDR3 region is CAISGPTGYGYTF. The CDR3 DNA is TGTGCCATCAGTGGCCCGACAGGGTATGGCTACACCTTC.